Listed below are T cell receptor beta chains from one sample, sequenced in a study of CD8+CD57+ T cells in acquired aplastic anemia. TCRdb re-called the reads with MiXCR, one entry per CDR3 protein. Among fewer than 200,000 distinct CDR3 sequences listed, roughly 48% were seen once. Sequencing was done on a sample of sorted CD4+, CD8+, or CD8+CD57+ T cells (not recorded which) from PBMCs. The receptors originated from a human donor in good health. CDR3s include the opening cysteine and the closing phenylalanine or tryptophan. The D gene is left open where the match is weak. Expanded clones get a size class; other rows say once, few or many, or leave the size out.

J gene: TRBJ2-7
D gene: .
CDR3 length: 12
clone size: .
V gene: TRBV24-1
CDR3 protein: CAASDATGEQYF
CDR3 DNA: TGTGCCGCCAGTGATGCTACGGGTGAGCAGTACTTC

J gene: TRBJ2-1
D gene: TRBD2
CDR3 length: 21
clone size: .
V gene: TRBV11-1
CDR3 protein: CASSLARTGTSGGSSYNEQFF
CDR3 DNA: TGTGCCAGCAGCTTAGCCAGGACCGGGACTAGCGGGGGAAGCTCCTACAATGAGCAGTTCTTC

J gene: TRBJ1-6
D gene: TRBD1
CDR3 length: 16
clone size: .
V gene: TRBV20-1
CDR3 protein: CSARRQGEYHNSPLHF
CDR3 DNA: TGCAGTGCTAGACGACAGGGGGAATATCATAATTCACCCCTCCACTTT

J gene: TRBJ2-7
D gene: TRBD2
CDR3 length: 13
clone size: .
V gene: TRBV20-1
CDR3 protein: CSARNLAGDEQYF
CDR3 DNA: TGCAGTGCTAGGAACCTAGCGGGTGACGAGCAGTACTTC

J gene: TRBJ1-4
D gene: .
CDR3 length: 17
clone size: many
V gene: TRBV20-1
CDR3 protein: CSASFIPGARANEKLFF
CDR3 DNA: TGCAGTGCTAGCTTCATTCCTGGGGCGCGGGCTAATGAAAAACTGTTTTTT

J gene: TRBJ2-7
D gene: TRBD1
CDR3 length: 14
clone size: many
V gene: TRBV7-7
CDR3 protein: CASSQSGQANEQYF
CDR3 DNA: TGTGCTAGCAGCCAATCGGGACAGGCTAACGAGCAGTACTTC

J gene: TRBJ2-4
D gene: .
CDR3 length: 15
clone size: .
V gene: TRBV4-2
CDR3 protein: CASSQTGTAKNIQYF
CDR3 DNA: TGTGCCAGCAGCCAAACAGGGACAGCCAAAAACATTCAGTACTTC

J gene: TRBJ1-5
D gene: .
CDR3 length: 15
clone size: many
V gene: TRBV19
CDR3 protein: CASSSSGESNQPQHF
CDR3 DNA: TGTGCCAGTAGTAGTTCAGGAGAAAGCAATCAGCCCCAGCATTTT

J gene: TRBJ1-1
D gene: .
CDR3 length: 13
clone size: .
V gene: TRBV20-1
CDR3 protein: CSARPGKGTEAFF
CDR3 DNA: TGCAGTGCTAGGCCGGGGAAGGGCACTGAAGCTTTCTTT

J gene: TRBJ1-4
D gene: .
CDR3 length: 16
clone size: .
V gene: TRBV11-2
CDR3 protein: CASSPPAKAGREKLFF
CDR3 DNA: TGTGCCAGCAGCCCACCTGCAAAGGCAGGGCGAGAAAAACTGTTTTTT

J gene: TRBJ2-3
D gene: .
CDR3 length: 15
clone size: .
V gene: TRBV11-1
CDR3 protein: CASSPISAWPDTQYF
CDR3 DNA: TGTGCCAGCAGCCCGATAAGTGCGTGGCCAGATACGCAGTATTTT

J gene: TRBJ2-7
D gene: .
CDR3 length: 15
clone size: many
V gene: TRBV20-1
CDR3 protein: CSARVFGGWGYEQYF
CDR3 DNA: TGCAGTGCTAGAGTTTTCGGGGGCTGGGGCTACGAGCAGTACTTC

J gene: TRBJ1-1
D gene: .
CDR3 length: 15
clone size: many
V gene: TRBV7-9
CDR3 protein: CASSLSGALVTEAFF
CDR3 DNA: TGTGCCAGCAGCCTATCAGGGGCCTTGGTCACTGAAGCTTTCTTT

J gene: TRBJ1-2
D gene: .
CDR3 length: 13
clone size: many
V gene: TRBV7-2
CDR3 protein: CASSLVPGRGYTF
CDR3 DNA: TGTGCCAGCAGCTTAGTACCAGGACGGGGCTACACCTTC

J gene: TRBJ1-1
D gene: .
CDR3 length: 14
clone size: .
V gene: TRBV19
CDR3 protein: CASTIGGARTEAFF
CDR3 DNA: TGTGCCAGTACCATTGGGGGGGCGCGGACTGAAGCTTTCTTT

J gene: TRBJ2-3
D gene: TRBD1
CDR3 length: 13
clone size: many
V gene: TRBV7-9
CDR3 protein: CASSPRGPDTQYF
CDR3 DNA: TGTGCCAGCAGCCCGAGGGGGCCAGATACGCAGTATTTT

J gene: TRBJ1-2
D gene: TRBD1
CDR3 length: 16
clone size: .
V gene: TRBV15
CDR3 protein: CATSADQGARVYGYTF
CDR3 DNA: TGTGCCACCAGCGCAGATCAGGGGGCGCGTGTCTATGGCTACACCTTC

J gene: TRBJ2-5
D gene: .
CDR3 length: 16
clone size: .
V gene: TRBV10-2
CDR3 protein: CASSDPRDWRGETQYF
CDR3 DNA: TGCGCCAGCAGTGACCCCCGGGACTGGCGTGGAGAGACCCAGTACTTC

J gene: TRBJ2-7
D gene: TRBD1
CDR3 length: 12
clone size: few
V gene: TRBV20-1
CDR3 protein: CSARGQSYEQYF
CDR3 DNA: TGCAGTGCTAGGGGACAGTCCTACGAGCAGTACTTC

J gene: TRBJ2-1
D gene: TRBD1
CDR3 length: 13
clone size: once
V gene: TRBV2
CDR3 protein: CASSEQGANEQFF
CDR3 DNA: TGTGCCAGCAGTGAGCAGGGGGCTAATGAGCAGTTCTTC

J gene: TRBJ2-5
D gene: .
CDR3 length: 13
clone size: .
V gene: TRBV20-1
CDR3 protein: CSAREPPMETQYF
CDR3 DNA: TGCAGTGCTAGAGAACCCCCAATGGAGACCCAGTACTTC

J gene: TRBJ2-7
D gene: TRBD1
CDR3 length: 13
clone size: many
V gene: TRBV5-4
CDR3 protein: CASSPDRINEQYF
CDR3 DNA: TGTGCCAGCAGCCCGGACAGGATCAACGAGCAGTACTTC

J gene: TRBJ2-1
D gene: TRBD2
CDR3 length: 13
clone size: many
V gene: TRBV14
CDR3 protein: CASSQELAGGRFF
CDR3 DNA: TGTGCCAGCAGCCAAGAACTAGCGGGAGGGCGGTTCTTC

J gene: TRBJ1-5
D gene: TRBD1
CDR3 length: 19
clone size: .
V gene: TRBV2
CDR3 protein: CASRGGRMPAGLSNQPQHF
CDR3 DNA: TGTGCCAGCAGAGGGGGCCGGATGCCGGCAGGCCTTAGCAATCAGCCCCAGCATTTT

J gene: TRBJ2-7
D gene: TRBD2
CDR3 length: 15
clone size: .
V gene: TRBV10-3
CDR3 protein: CAISAGTSGVYEQYF
CDR3 DNA: TGTGCCATCAGTGCCGGGACTAGCGGGGTCTACGAGCAGTACTTC